The 23 T cell receptor beta chains presented below share a single source sample, sequenced in a study of blood T cells in healthy people across ages. PCR was performed a second time for roughly 7 to 12 cycles using a sample-barcoded 5' primer and a J-beta primer mix. A single record per CDR3 protein comes from TCRdb applying MiXCR to the 5' RACE reads. The data hold 780,000 or so distinct CDR3 sequences, with 56% observed a single time. The specimen sequenced was blood. Every receptor here comes from a man in his forties in good health.

The rearrangement uses TRBV14 and TRBJ2-5; D gene unclear. This CDR3 has 15 amino acids. V was pared by 5 bases and J by 0 bases, with 13 bases between. CDR1 SGHDN and CDR2 FVKESK come from the germline V gene. The CDR3 loop reads CASSAFGVDQETQYF. Written as DNA, the CDR3 is TGTGCCAGCAGCGCCTTTGGGGTTGACCAAGAGACCCAGTACTTC.

The V gene is TRBV9, the J gene TRBJ2-5, with 8 bases aligning to TRBD1. This CDR3 comprises 16 residues. Looked up from germline, CDR1 is SGDLS and CDR2 is YYNGEE. Germline trimming cut 3 bases from V and 5 bases from J; bases unmatched to any gene: 12. CDR3: CASSDGTGQGWETQYF. The CDR3 DNA sequence: TGTGCCAGCAGCGATGGGACAGGACAGGGTTGGGAGACCCAGTACTTC.

The chain recombines TRBV4-1 with TRBJ1-1; a weak D match, TRBD1 (6 bases). V lost 3 bases to trimming and J lost 4 bases, with 12 bases between them. This CDR3 contains 14 residues. CDR1 is MGHRA and CDR2 is YSYEKL in the germline V gene. The CDR3 protein is CASSHPQGPTEAFF. The CDR3 nucleotides are TGCGCCAGCAGCCACCCACAGGGACCCACTGAAGCTTTCTTT.

The V gene is TRBV28, the J gene TRBJ2-2; 9 nucleotides align to TRBD2. CDR1 is MDHEN and CDR2 is SYDVKM in the germline V gene. CDR3 length: 20 residues. The V segment lost 4 bases and the J segment 7 bases; nucleotides outside the gene matches: 22. CDR3 sequence reads: CASSSPLETDLAGASGELFF. The CDR3 nucleotides are TGTGCCAGCAGTTCCCCCCTTGAGACAGATTTAGCGGGAGCGAGCGGGGAGCTGTTTTTT. Full variable domain (outside the CDR3, taken from reference TRBV28 and TRBJ2-2): DVKVTQSSRYLVKRTGEKVFLECVQDMDHENMFWYRQDPGLGLRLIYFSYDVKMKEKGDIPEGYSVSREKKERFSLILESASTNQTSMYLCASSSPLETDLAGASGELFFGEGSRLTVL.

This chain connects TRBV7-8 to TRBJ2-5; 10 nucleotides agree with TRBD1. The J call may be mistaken, given a closer DNA end match to TRBJ2-7. The CDR3 extends over 15 amino acids. From germline, CDR1 is SGHVS and CDR2 FQNEAQ. This CDR3 is CASSLVTGQGSEQYF. The CDR3 nucleotides read TGTGCCAGCAGCTTAGTAACGGGACAGGGGTCCGAGCAGTACTTC.

In this sample, this clonotype turned up a few times. V and J are TRBV6-2 or TRBV6-3 and TRBJ2-7; D not resolved. CDR1 MNHEY and CDR2 SVGEGT come from the germline V gene. The CDR3 runs to 12 residues. V lost 0 bases and J 5 bases, leaving 5 bases between the germline ends. The CDR3 nucleotides read TGTGCCAGCAGTTACTCGCTTAACGAGCAGTACTTC. Encoded protein: CASSYSLNEQYF.

A remark on this clonotype: A junction end diverges from the germline sequence, so it may reflect a read error. The chain employs TRBV10-3 and TRBJ1-2; TRBD1 aligns across 9 bases. CDR3 length equals 14 residues. CDR1 is ENHRY and CDR2 is SYGVKD in the germline V gene. CDR3 region: CAIGGQGINYGHTF. The CDR3 DNA reads as TGTGCCATCGGGGGACAGGGTATAAACTATGGCCACACCTTC.

The rearrangement joins TRBV4-1 to TRBJ2-3; 8 bases map to TRBD1. The CDR3 has 16 residues. V was clipped by 9 bases and J by 2 bases; unmatched bases: 13. The V gene's germline CDR1 is MGHRA and CDR2 YSYEKL. The CDR3 DNA reads as TGCGCCAGTTCTGAGGGACAGGCGGCGTTCACAGATACGCAGTATTTT. Translated: CASSEGQAAFTDTQYF.

V gene TRBV2 combines with J gene TRBJ2-7; TRBD2 agrees at 13 bases. Matching the DNA end better, TRBJ2-5 makes the J call doubtful. The CDR3 has 14 amino acids. Germline lookup yields CDR1 SNHLY and CDR2 FYNNEI. The CDR3 loop is CACRLAGGPETQYF. In nucleotides, the CDR3 is TGTGCCTGCCGACTAGCGGGAGGCCCAGAGACCCAGTACTTC.

The chain combines TRBV2 with TRBJ1-2; TRBD1 aligns across 7 bases. CDR3 length: 14 residues. J gave up 2 bases and V 7 bases, and 7 bases lay outside the gene matches. CDR1 and CDR2 from the germline V gene are SNHLY and FYNNEI. The CDR3 nucleotides are TGTGCCAGCAACCGGGACAGCGAAAACTATGGCTACACCTTC. Residues: CASNRDSENYGYTF.

This sequence joins TRBV15 and TRBJ2-7; 10 positions agree with TRBD2. In germline, CDR1 is LNHNV, CDR2 YYDKDF (reference sequence). Trimming removed 6 bases from V and 6 bases from J; junction bases left unmatched: 11. This CDR3 contains 15 residues. This CDR3 reads CATRVTSGNFGEQYF. The CDR3 DNA is TGTGCCACCAGGGTAACTAGCGGGAACTTTGGCGAGCAGTACTTC.

The V gene is TRBV4-2, the J gene TRBJ2-7; perhaps TRBD1 as D (5 bases). The ends were cut back, 1 base at V and 3 bases at J, with 16 bases in the middle. This CDR3 region has 16 residues. The germline V gene has CDR1 LGHNA and CDR2 YNFKEQ. The CDR3 sequence: CASSQVGIDSFYEQYF. The CDR3 DNA is TGTGCCAGCAGCCAAGTTGGGATCGACAGTTTCTACGAGCAGTACTTC.

The rearrangement joins TRBV10-3 to TRBJ1-2, with 10 bases that match TRBD1. V shed 4 bases, J shed 3 bases, and the junction held 2 bases outside the gene matches. CDR1 and CDR2 (germline): ENHRY, SYGVKD. This CDR3 spans 14 amino acids. The DNA of the CDR3 is TGTGCCATCAGTGCCGGGACAGGGGACTATGGCTACACCTTC. Its protein product is CAISAGTGDYGYTF.

The chain has TRBV10-3 and TRBJ2-6, with 10 bases lining up with TRBD1. CDR3 length: 18 residues. In germline, CDR1 is ENHRY, CDR2 SYGVKD. V gave up 2 bases and J gave up 0 bases; unmatched junction bases: 4. CDR3 in DNA: TGTGCCATCAGTGAGGCGCGGACAGGGGGCTCTGGGGCCAACGTCCTGACTTTC. Residues: CAISEARTGGSGANVLTF.

This clonotype was seen a few times. The chain is built from TRBV12-5 and TRBJ1-6, with a tentative D call TRBD1 (5 bases). The length of the CDR3 is 15 residues. Per germline, CDR1 LGHNT and CDR2 FRNRAP. With 1 base removed from V and 9 bases from J, the gap between germline ends came to 13 bases. CDR3 bases: TGTGCTAGTGGTTTGGACCGGACACCCACTTCACCCCTCCACTTT. It encodes CASGLDRTPTSPLHF. Full variable domain (rest looked up from reference TRBV12-5 and TRBJ1-6): DARVTQTPRHKVTEMGQEVTMRCQPILGHNTVFWYRQTMMQGLELLAYFRNRAPLDDSGMPKDRFSAEMPDATLATLKIQPSEPRDSAVYFCASGLDRTPTSPLHFGNGTRLTVT.

The chain recombines TRBV6-4 with TRBJ2-1; a possible D gene is TRBD2 (6 bases). The CDR3 is 14 amino acids. V dropped 6 bases and J dropped 4 bases, with 13 bases sitting between them. CDR1 MRHNA and CDR2 SNTAGT come from the germline V gene. The CDR3 loop is CASSPMGRYNEQFF. The CDR3 DNA follows: TGTGCCAGCAGCCCCATGGGGAGGTACAATGAGCAGTTCTTC.

This clonotype was recorded a few times. This chain uses TRBV28 with TRBJ2-1; no definite D call. The V end was cut by 6 bases, the J end by 9 bases, with 18 bases between. The CDR3 is 14 residues long. Germline CDR1 is MDHEN and CDR2 is SYDVKM. The CDR3 loop reads CASSISARTGEQFF. CDR3 bases: TGTGCCAGCAGCATCTCGGCACGTACCGGTGAGCAGTTCTTC.

The chain combines TRBV29-1 with TRBJ1-2; 8 bases line up with TRBD1. From germline, CDR1 is SQVTM and CDR2 ANQGSEA. This CDR3 has 14 amino acids. With 0 bases clipped from V and 5 bases from J, the junction kept 5 bases outside the gene matches. The CDR3 spells CSVEEEGQVYGYTF. The CDR3 DNA follows: TGCAGCGTTGAAGAGGAGGGACAGGTTTATGGCTACACCTTC.

Remarks on this clonotype: At one end, the junction sequence differs from germline, possibly due to a read error. The genes are TRBV6-1 and TRBJ2-7; no reliable D call. The CDR3 spans 14 residues. Germline CDR1 reads MNHNS; CDR2 reads SASEGT. The CDR3 DNA reads TGTGCCAGCATCCTAGAACTGAGCTCCTATGAGCAGTACTTC. Its protein product is CASILELSSYEQYF.

This chain uses TRBV11-2 with TRBJ2-3; the D call may be TRBD1 or TRBD2 (5 bases each). V was trimmed by 5 bases and J by 5 bases, leaving 17 bases between them. This CDR3 comprises 15 residues. The germline V gene has CDR1 SGHAT and CDR2 FQNNGV. CDR3: CASSLGRVNQDTQYF. CDR3 DNA: TGTGCCAGCAGCCTGGGACGCGTGAATCAAGATACGCAGTATTTT.

The chain combines TRBV11-2 with TRBJ2-5, with a tentative D call TRBD2 (5 bases). Trimming stripped 5 bases from V and 5 bases from J, with 15 bases between. Germline CDR1 SGHAT, CDR2 FQNNGV. The CDR3 is 14 residues long. The CDR3 nucleotides are TGTGCCAGCAGCCTGGGAGTCGGGCGGGAGACCCAGTACTTC. Its protein product is CASSLGVGRETQYF.

The chain couples TRBV28 to TRBJ2-5; 12 bases are shared with TRBD1. The CDR3 loop spans 16 amino acids. The V gene's germline CDR1 is MDHEN and CDR2 SYDVKM. V dropped 4 bases and J dropped 5; count of bases not matched to a gene: 8. Here the CDR3 reads CASSSDRDRGRETQYF. The DNA for the CDR3 is TGTGCCAGCAGTTCCGACCGGGACAGGGGGCGGGAGACCCAGTACTTC. The complete variable domain, with remaining parts taken from reference TRBV28 and TRBJ2-5, reads DVKVTQSSRYLVKRTGEKVFLECVQDMDHENMFWYRQDPGLGLRLIYFSYDVKMKEKGDIPEGYSVSREKKERFSLILESASTNQTSMYLCASSSDRDRGRETQYFGPGTRLLVL.

The CDR3 region is CASSGWGGQGTDTQYF. Written as DNA, the CDR3 is TGCGCCAGCAGCGGATGGGGGGGGCAAGGCACAGATACGCAGTATTTT. The chain has TRBV5-1 and TRBJ2-3, with D perhaps matching TRBD2 (7 bases). Germline lookup yields CDR1 SGHRS and CDR2 YFSETQ. CDR3 size: 16 residues. V lost 4 bases, J lost 1 base, and 16 bases lay in between. Based on the CDR3 plus reference TRBV5-1 and TRBJ2-3, the full variable domain is KAGVTQTPRYLIKTRGQQVTLSCSPISGHRSVSWYQQTPGQGLQFLFEYFSETQRNKGNFPGRFSGRQFSNSRSEMNVSTLELGDSALYLCASSGWGGQGTDTQYFGPGTRLTVL.